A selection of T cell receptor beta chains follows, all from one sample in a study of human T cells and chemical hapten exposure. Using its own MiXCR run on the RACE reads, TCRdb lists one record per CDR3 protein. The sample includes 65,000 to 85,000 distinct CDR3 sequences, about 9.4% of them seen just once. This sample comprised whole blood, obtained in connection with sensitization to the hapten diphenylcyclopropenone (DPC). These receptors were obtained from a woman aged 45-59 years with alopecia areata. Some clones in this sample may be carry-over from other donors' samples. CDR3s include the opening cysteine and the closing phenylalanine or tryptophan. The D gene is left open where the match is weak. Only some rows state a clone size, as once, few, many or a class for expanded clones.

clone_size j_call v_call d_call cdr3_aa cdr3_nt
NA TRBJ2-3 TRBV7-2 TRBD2 CASSRSGTSGSQPTDTQYF TGTGCCAGCAGCCGCTCCGGGACTAGCGGGAGTCAGCCCACAGATACGCAGTATTTT
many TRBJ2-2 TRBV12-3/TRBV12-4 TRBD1 CASSPDRARGTGELFF TGTGCCAGCAGTCCGGACAGGGCCAGAGGAACCGGGGAGCTGTTTTTT
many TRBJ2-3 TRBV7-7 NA CASSPTGLTDTQYF TGTGCTAGCAGCCCTACCGGCCTCACAGATACGCAGTATTTT
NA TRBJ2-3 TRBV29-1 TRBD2 CSGTSGRSTDTQYF TGCAGCGGGACTAGCGGGAGGAGCACAGATACGCAGTATTTT
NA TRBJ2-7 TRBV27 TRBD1 CASSLIGQGAFEQYF TGTGCCAGCAGTTTAATAGGTCAGGGGGCGTTCGAGCAGTACTTC
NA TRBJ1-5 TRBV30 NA CAWSIGGNQPQHF TGTGCCTGGAGTATAGGTGGCAATCAGCCCCAGCATTTT
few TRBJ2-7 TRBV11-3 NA CASSRLVTYEQYF TGTGCCAGCAGTCGACTAGTCACCTACGAGCAGTACTTC
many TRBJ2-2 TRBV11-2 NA CASSLTAGNTGELFF TGTGCCAGCAGCTTGACGGCAGGGAACACCGGGGAGCTGTTTTTT
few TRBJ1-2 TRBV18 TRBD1 CASSPPPGQGTELVGYTF TGTGCCAGCTCACCCCCGCCGGGACAGGGGACCGAGTTGGTTGGCTACACCTTC
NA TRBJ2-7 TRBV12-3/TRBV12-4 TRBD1 CASRATGAGEQYF TGTGCCAGCAGGGCGACAGGGGCGGGCGAGCAGTACTTC
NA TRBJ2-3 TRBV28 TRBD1 CASSLPGQGHGDTQYF TGTGCCAGCAGTTTACCGGGACAGGGGCATGGAGATACGCAGTATTTT
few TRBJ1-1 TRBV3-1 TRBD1 CASSQWDRGTEAFF TGTGCCAGCAGCCAATGGGACAGGGGTACTGAAGCTTTCTTT
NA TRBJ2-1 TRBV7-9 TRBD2 CAIKAGVTYNEQFF TGTGCCATCAAAGCGGGAGTTACCTACAATGAGCAGTTCTTC
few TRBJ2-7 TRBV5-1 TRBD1 CASGLRGPSGEQYF TGCGCCAGCGGACTCAGGGGGCCGTCTGGCGAGCAGTACTTC
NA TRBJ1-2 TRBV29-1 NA CSVEPPGRRGYTF TGCAGCGTGGAACCACCGGGACGCCGAGGCTACACCTTC
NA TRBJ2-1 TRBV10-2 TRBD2 CASKDSGEQFF TGCGCCAGCAAGGATAGCGGGGAGCAGTTCTTC
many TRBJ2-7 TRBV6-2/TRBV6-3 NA CASSLPTPTYEQYF TGTGCCAGCAGTCTTCCAACACCTACCTACGAGCAGTACTTC
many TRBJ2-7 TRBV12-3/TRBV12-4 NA CASSSPSYEQYF TGTGCCAGCAGTTCCCCCTCCTACGAGCAGTACTTC
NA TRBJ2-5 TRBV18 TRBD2 CASSRLAVQGTQYF TGTGCCAGCTCACGCCTAGCGGTCCAAGGGACCCAGTACTTC
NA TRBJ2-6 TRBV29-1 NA CSVAAAGGANVLTF TGCAGCGTTGCTGCCGCTGGCGGGGCCAACGTCCTGACTTTC
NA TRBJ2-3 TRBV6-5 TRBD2 CASTASGSTDTQYF TGTGCCAGCACGGCTAGCGGGAGCACAGATACGCAGTATTTT
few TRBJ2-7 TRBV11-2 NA CASSLDSPPPYEQYF TGTGCCAGCAGCTTAGATTCTCCACCCCCCTACGAGCAGTACTTC
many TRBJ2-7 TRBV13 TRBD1 CASSIQGVRLEQYF TGTGCCAGCAGCATACAGGGGGTCCGCCTCGAGCAGTACTTC
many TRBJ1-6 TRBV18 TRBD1 CASSPGTDYNSPLHF TGTGCCAGCTCACCAGGGACAGACTATAATTCACCCCTCCACTTT
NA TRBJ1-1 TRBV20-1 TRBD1 CSATPDRGLNTEAFF TGCAGTGCTACCCCTGACAGGGGTTTGAACACTGAAGCTTTCTTT
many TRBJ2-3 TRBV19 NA CASSTAVGGQYF TGTGCCAGTAGTACGGCCGTCGGAGGGCAGTATTTT
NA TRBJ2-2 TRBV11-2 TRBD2 CASSPGTSGSRTGELFF TGTGCCAGCAGCCCGGGGACTAGCGGGAGCCGCACCGGGGAGCTGTTTTTT
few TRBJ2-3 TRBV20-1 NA CSVPHSWTDTQYF TGCAGTGTACCCCACAGTTGGACAGATACGCAGTATTTT
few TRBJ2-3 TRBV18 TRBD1 CASSVPGQGRSTDTQYF TGTGCCAGCTCAGTCCCGGGACAGGGACGTAGCACAGATACGCAGTATTTT
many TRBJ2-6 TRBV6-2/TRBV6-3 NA CASSYIPGAQGANVLTF TGTGCCAGCAGTTACATTCCAGGGGCGCAAGGGGCCAACGTCCTGACTTTC
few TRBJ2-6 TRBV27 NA CASSFFSGANVLTF TGTGCCAGCAGTTTCTTCTCTGGGGCCAACGTCCTGACTTTC
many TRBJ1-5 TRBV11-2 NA CASSPTTGNQPQHF TGTGCCAGCAGCCCCACCACGGGGAATCAGCCCCAGCATTTT
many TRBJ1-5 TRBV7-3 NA CASSATGGANQPQHF TGTGCCAGCAGCGCCACCGGGGGGGCGAATCAGCCCCAGCATTTT
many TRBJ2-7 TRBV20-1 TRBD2 CSARALAGPTYEQYF TGCAGTGCTAGAGCTCTAGCGGGCCCAACCTACGAGCAGTACTTC
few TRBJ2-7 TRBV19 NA CASSIWGSEQYF TGTGCCAGTAGTATCTGGGGGAGCGAGCAGTACTTC
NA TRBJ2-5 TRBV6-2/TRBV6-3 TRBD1 CASSPTGAGALQYF TGTGCCAGCAGCCCCACAGGGGCGGGCGCACTCCAGTACTTC
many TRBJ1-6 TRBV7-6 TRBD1 CASSITGGQNSPLHF TGTGCCAGCAGCATAACAGGGGGGCAGAATTCACCCCTCCACTTT
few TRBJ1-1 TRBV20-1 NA CSAVLSLDTEAFF TGCAGTGCCGTCCTGAGCCTCGACACTGAAGCTTTCTTT
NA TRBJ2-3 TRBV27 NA CASRGWDLGGDTQYF TGTGCCAGCAGGGGATGGGACCTAGGAGGAGATACGCAGTATTTT
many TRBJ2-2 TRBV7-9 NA CASSIKNTGELFF TGTGCCAGCAGTATCAAGAACACCGGGGAGCTGTTTTTT